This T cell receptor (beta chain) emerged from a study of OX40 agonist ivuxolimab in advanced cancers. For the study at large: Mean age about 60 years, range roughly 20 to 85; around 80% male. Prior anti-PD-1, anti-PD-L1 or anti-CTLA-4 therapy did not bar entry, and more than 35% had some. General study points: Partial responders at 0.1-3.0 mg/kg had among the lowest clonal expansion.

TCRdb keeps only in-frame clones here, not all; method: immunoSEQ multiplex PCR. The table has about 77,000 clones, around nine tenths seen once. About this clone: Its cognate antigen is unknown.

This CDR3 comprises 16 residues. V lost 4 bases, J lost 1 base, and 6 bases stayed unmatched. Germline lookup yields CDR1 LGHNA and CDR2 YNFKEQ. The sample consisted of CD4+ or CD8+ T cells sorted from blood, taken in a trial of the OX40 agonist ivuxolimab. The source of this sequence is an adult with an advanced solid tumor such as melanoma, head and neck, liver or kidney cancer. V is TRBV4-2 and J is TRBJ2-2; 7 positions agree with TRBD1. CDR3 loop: CASSPGRQGNTGELFF. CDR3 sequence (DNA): TGTGCCAGCAGCCCCGGAAGACAGGGGAACACCGGGGAGCTGTTTTTT.